The rows below give T cell receptor beta chains drawn from one sample of a study of sequential checkpoint blockade in melanoma. Clones were read by immunoSEQ multiplex PCR, and TCRdb kept only the in-frame ones, dropping some. The sample records 8,500 to 9,000 clones, under 25% being singletons. The sample here was tumor tissue (inferred from file names), taken from a patient given nivolumab and ipilimumab in sequence. Source of these receptors: a human donor with melanoma. Each CDR3 is given with its conserved first and last residue. The D gene is left open where the match is weak. Clone size appears in some rows only: once, few, many, or a class for an expanded clone.

V gene: TRBV11-3; clone size: many; D gene: -; J gene: TRBJ1-4; CDR3 protein: CASSFRTANEKLFF; CDR3 DNA: TGTGCCAGCAGCTTTCGCACAGCTAATGAAAAACTGTTTTTT
V gene: TRBV14; clone size: -; D gene: -; J gene: TRBJ1-1; CDR3 protein: CASSLVNTEAFF; CDR3 DNA: TGTGCCAGCAGTTTGGTGAACACTGAAGCTTTCTTT
V gene: TRBV11-3; clone size: few; D gene: -; J gene: TRBJ1-1; CDR3 protein: CASSLKAGSVGTEAFF; CDR3 DNA: TGTGCCAGCAGCTTAAAAGCTGGGAGCGTGGGGACTGAAGCTTTCTTT
V gene: TRBV6-8; clone size: few; D gene: -; J gene: TRBJ1-1; CDR3 protein: CASSYGGTEAFF; CDR3 DNA: TGTGCCAGCAGTTACGGGGGCACTGAAGCTTTCTTT
V gene: TRBV11-3; clone size: medium-sized; D gene: TRBD1; J gene: TRBJ1-1; CDR3 protein: CASSQVRGRNTEAFF; CDR3 DNA: TGTGCCAGCAGCCAGGTCAGGGGGCGAAACACTGAAGCTTTCTTT
V gene: TRBV6-8; clone size: -; D gene: -; J gene: TRBJ2-1; CDR3 protein: CASSYPPQIQFF; CDR3 DNA: TGTGCCAGCAGTTACCCCCCACAGATACAGTTCTTC
V gene: TRBV28; clone size: -; D gene: -; J gene: TRBJ2-1; CDR3 protein: CASSFSSDNEQFF; CDR3 DNA: TGTGCCAGCAGTTTTTCCAGCGACAATGAGCAGTTCTTC
V gene: TRBV15; clone size: few; D gene: -; J gene: TRBJ1-2; CDR3 protein: CATSERFKYPRSYGYTF; CDR3 DNA: TGTGCCACCAGCGAGAGATTCAAGTACCCAAGGAGCTATGGCTACACCTTC
V gene: TRBV7-5; clone size: few; D gene: -; J gene: TRBJ2-3; CDR3 protein: CASSLKTSGGRIDTQYF; CDR3 DNA: TGTGCCAGCAGCTTGAAGACTAGCGGGGGGCGTATAGATACGCAGTATTTT
V gene: TRBV28; clone size: medium-sized; D gene: TRBD1; J gene: TRBJ1-2; CDR3 protein: CASSWGGGAYTF; CDR3 DNA: TGTGCCAGCAGCTGGGGAGGGGGCGCCTACACCTTC
V gene: TRBV6-8; clone size: -; D gene: -; J gene: TRBJ2-3; CDR3 protein: CAISDYREIADTQYF; CDR3 DNA: TGTGCCATCAGTGACTACAGGGAGATCGCAGATACGCAGTATTTT
V gene: TRBV7-7; clone size: many; D gene: TRBD1; J gene: TRBJ1-4; CDR3 protein: CASSLDRGRGTADEKLFF; CDR3 DNA: TGTGCCAGCAGCCTAGACAGGGGGCGCGGAACGGCCGATGAAAAACTGTTTTTT
V gene: TRBV25-1; clone size: -; D gene: TRBD1; J gene: TRBJ2-1; CDR3 protein: CASSTHRGEQSNEQFF; CDR3 DNA: TGTGCCAGCAGTACCCACAGGGGAGAGCAATCCAATGAGCAGTTCTTC
V gene: TRBV18; clone size: -; D gene: -; J gene: TRBJ1-2; CDR3 protein: CASIGHPPGGYTF; CDR3 DNA: TGTGCCAGCATTGGACACCCCCCGGGTGGCTACACCTTC
V gene: TRBV6-8; clone size: many; D gene: -; J gene: TRBJ2-5; CDR3 protein: CASSYINPQETQYF; CDR3 DNA: TGTGCCAGCAGTTACATCAACCCCCAGGAGACCCAGTACTTC
V gene: TRBV6-8; clone size: medium-sized; D gene: TRBD1; J gene: TRBJ2-2; CDR3 protein: CASSSWTGLNTGELFF; CDR3 DNA: TGTGCCAGCAGCTCTTGGACAGGGTTGAACACCGGGGAGCTGTTTTTT
V gene: TRBV6-8; clone size: -; D gene: -; J gene: TRBJ1-6; CDR3 protein: CASSYRPGTNNFNSPLHF; CDR3 DNA: TGTGCCAGCAGTTATCGGCCAGGGACGAACAATTTTAATTCACCCCTCCACTTT
V gene: TRBV1; clone size: -; D gene: -; J gene: TRBJ1-1; CDR3 protein: CASSRTANTEAFF; CDR3 DNA: TGCGCCAGCAGCCGGACAGCGAACACTGAAGCTTTCTTT
V gene: TRBV23-1; clone size: -; D gene: TRBD1; J gene: TRBJ2-7; CDR3 protein: CASSPTGTGGEFFSYEQYF; CDR3 DNA: TGCGCCAGCAGTCCAACCGGGACAGGGGGCGAGTTTTTCTCCTACGAGCAGTACTTC
V gene: TRBV6-8; clone size: few; D gene: TRBD2; J gene: TRBJ2-4; CDR3 protein: CASSYSRPGSGGYLNIQYF; CDR3 DNA: TGTGCCAGCAGTTACTCGAGACCTGGGAGCGGGGGATACCTAAACATTCAGTACTTC
V gene: TRBV19; clone size: -; D gene: -; J gene: TRBJ1-6; CDR3 protein: CASSIGQGKNSPLHF; CDR3 DNA: TGTGCCAGTAGTATCGGGCAGGGAAAGAATTCACCCCTCCACTTT
V gene: TRBV19; clone size: -; D gene: TRBD2; J gene: TRBJ2-4; CDR3 protein: CASSPSTVAGGRNIQYF; CDR3 DNA: TGTGCCAGTAGTCCGTCAACCGTAGCGGGGGGGCGGAACATTCAGTACTTC
V gene: TRBV4-1; clone size: -; D gene: -; J gene: TRBJ2-2; CDR3 protein: CASSPEEGGGELFF; CDR3 DNA: TGCGCCAGCAGCCCCGAGGAGGGAGGCGGGGAGCTGTTTTTT
V gene: TRBV11-3; clone size: many; D gene: -; J gene: TRBJ2-3; CDR3 protein: CASSTGQSRDTQYF; CDR3 DNA: TGTGCCAGCAGCACAGGACAGTCACGAGATACGCAGTATTTT